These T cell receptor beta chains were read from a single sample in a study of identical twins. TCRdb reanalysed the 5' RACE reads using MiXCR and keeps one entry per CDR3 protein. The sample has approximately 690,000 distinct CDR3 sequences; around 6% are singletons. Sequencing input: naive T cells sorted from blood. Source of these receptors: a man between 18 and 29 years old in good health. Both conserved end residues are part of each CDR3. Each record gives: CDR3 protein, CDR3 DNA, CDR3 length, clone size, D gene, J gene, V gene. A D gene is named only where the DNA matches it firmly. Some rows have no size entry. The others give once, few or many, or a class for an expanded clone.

CDR3: CSAMQGGWDTQYF; DNA: TGCAGTGCTATGCAAGGGGGATGGGATACGCAGTATTTT; length: 13; size: .; D: .; J: TRBJ2-3; V: TRBV20-1
CDR3: CATAGTENTEAFF; DNA: TGTGCCACCGCCGGGACAGAGAACACTGAAGCTTTCTTT; length: 13; size: many; D: TRBD1; J: TRBJ1-1; V: TRBV24-1
CDR3: CASSSLGVDEKLFF; DNA: TGTGCCAGCAGTTCGCTGGGGGTGGATGAAAAACTGTTTTTT; length: 14; size: .; D: .; J: TRBJ1-4; V: TRBV12-3/TRBV12-4
CDR3: CSASFGQGYNEQFF; DNA: TGCAGTGCTAGTTTTGGACAGGGGTACAATGAGCAGTTCTTC; length: 14; size: many; D: TRBD1; J: TRBJ2-1; V: TRBV20-1
CDR3: CASSFQGAYNEQFF; DNA: TGTGCCAGCAGCTTCCAGGGGGCCTACAATGAGCAGTTCTTC; length: 14; size: few; D: TRBD1; J: TRBJ2-1; V: TRBV7-2
CDR3: CASSRDSTDTQYF; DNA: TGTGCCAGCAGCCGGGACAGCACAGATACGCAGTATTTT; length: 13; size: many; D: .; J: TRBJ2-3; V: TRBV3-1
CDR3: CASSPLAGGPTDTQYF; DNA: TGTGCCAGCAGCCCACTAGCGGGAGGGCCCACAGATACGCAGTATTTT; length: 16; size: many; D: TRBD2; J: TRBJ2-3; V: TRBV14
CDR3: CSARMGSGRLATQYF; DNA: TGCAGTGCTAGGATGGGGTCCGGGCGACTAGCGACCCAGTACTTC; length: 15; size: many; D: TRBD2; J: TRBJ2-5; V: TRBV20-1
CDR3: CASMDGSMNTEAFF; DNA: TGTGCCAGCATGGACGGCTCCATGAACACTGAAGCTTTCTTT; length: 14; size: .; D: .; J: TRBJ1-1; V: TRBV12-3/TRBV12-4
CDR3: CASSFRRQSAGATDTQYF; DNA: TGTGCCAGCAGCTTTCGGCGCCAATCGGCTGGGGCCACAGATACGCAGTATTTT; length: 18; size: .; D: .; J: TRBJ2-3; V: TRBV11-2
CDR3: CASSSRQTGQFF; DNA: TGTGCCAGCAGCTCACGACAGACCGGGCAGTTCTTC; length: 12; size: .; D: .; J: TRBJ2-1; V: TRBV7-9
CDR3: CASSPSDRAESPLHF; DNA: TGTGCCAGCAGCCCTAGCGACAGGGCGGAATCACCCCTCCACTTT; length: 15; size: .; D: TRBD1; J: TRBJ1-6; V: TRBV11-2
CDR3: CASTGTRGSSEETQYF; DNA: TGTGCCAGCACCGGGACTAGGGGGAGTTCAGAAGAGACCCAGTACTTC; length: 16; size: .; D: TRBD2; J: TRBJ2-5; V: TRBV2
CDR3: CSARGLWAGLETQYF; DNA: TGCAGTGCTAGAGGGTTGTGGGCAGGGCTAGAGACCCAGTACTTC; length: 15; size: few; D: .; J: TRBJ2-5; V: TRBV20-1
CDR3: CSARDEGGGTGELFF; DNA: TGCAGTGCTAGAGATGAGGGCGGGGGCACCGGGGAGCTGTTTTTT; length: 15; size: .; D: TRBD2; J: TRBJ2-2; V: TRBV20-1
CDR3: CARGYGANVLTF; DNA: TGTGCTAGAGGGTACGGGGCCAACGTCCTGACTTTC; length: 12; size: few; D: .; J: TRBJ2-6; V: TRBV12-5
CDR3: CASSLEPGDEQFF; DNA: TGCGCCAGCAGCTTGGAGCCGGGCGATGAGCAGTTCTTC; length: 13; size: few; D: .; J: TRBJ2-1; V: TRBV5-1
CDR3: CASSLMGGRAKNIQYF; DNA: TGTGCCAGCAGCTTGATGGGGGGCAGAGCCAAAAACATTCAGTACTTC; length: 16; size: .; D: .; J: TRBJ2-4; V: TRBV5-6
CDR3: CASSERDWSFGPQHF; DNA: TGTGCCAGCAGCGAAAGGGACTGGTCATTTGGGCCCCAGCATTTT; length: 15; size: many; D: .; J: TRBJ1-5; V: TRBV12-3/TRBV12-4
CDR3: CASSQEERGTQYF; DNA: TGCGCCAGCAGCCAGGAAGAACGGGGTACGCAGTATTTT; length: 13; size: .; D: .; J: TRBJ2-3; V: TRBV4-3
CDR3: CSARPPGTLNTEAFF; DNA: TGCAGTGCTAGACCACCCGGGACGCTGAACACTGAAGCTTTCTTT; length: 15; size: .; D: .; J: TRBJ1-1; V: TRBV20-1
CDR3: CASSLESGYTGELFF; DNA: TGTGCCAGCAGCTTAGAATCAGGATACACCGGGGAGCTGTTTTTT; length: 15; size: few; D: .; J: TRBJ2-2; V: TRBV7-2
CDR3: CASVSGTPYNEQFF; DNA: TGTGCCAGCGTATCCGGGACCCCTTACAATGAGCAGTTCTTC; length: 14; size: few; D: .; J: TRBJ2-1; V: TRBV6-1
CDR3: CASSLTVGTLVNIQYF; DNA: TGTGCCAGCTCACTTACGGTCGGGACCTTAGTCAACATTCAGTACTTC; length: 16; size: .; D: .; J: TRBJ2-4; V: TRBV18
CDR3: CAHAAGLAGDGSYNEQFF; DNA: TGCGCACACGCGGCGGGACTAGCGGGAGATGGGTCCTACAATGAGCAGTTCTTC; length: 18; size: few; D: TRBD2; J: TRBJ2-1; V: TRBV10-3
CDR3: CASSYFSAESSTDTQYF; DNA: TGTGCCAGCAGTTACTTTTCGGCGGAGTCTAGCACAGATACGCAGTATTTT; length: 17; size: many; D: .; J: TRBJ2-3; V: TRBV6-5
CDR3: CASSDPQGAPYEQYF; DNA: TGTGCCAGCAGTGACCCACAGGGGGCCCCCTACGAGCAGTACTTC; length: 15; size: few; D: TRBD1; J: TRBJ2-7; V: TRBV2
CDR3: CSASGGGRTQYF; DNA: TGCAGTGCTAGTGGGGGGGGGAGGACCCAGTACTTC; length: 12; size: few; D: TRBD2; J: TRBJ2-5; V: TRBV20-1
CDR3: CASSPSYKVAFF; DNA: TGTGCCAGCAGTCCCAGTTACAAGGTGGCTTTCTTT; length: 12; size: many; D: .; J: TRBJ1-1; V: TRBV28
CDR3: CASSRRDANTGELFF; DNA: TGTGCCAGCAGCCGAAGAGACGCGAACACCGGGGAGCTGTTTTTT; length: 15; size: many; D: .; J: TRBJ2-2; V: TRBV6-1
CDR3: CASSLTGISNTGELFF; DNA: TGCGCCAGCAGCTTGACAGGGATCTCGAACACCGGGGAGCTGTTTTTT; length: 16; size: many; D: .; J: TRBJ2-2; V: TRBV5-1
CDR3: CASSPLAVTYNEQFF; DNA: TGTGCCAGCAGCCCTCTAGCGGTAACCTACAATGAGCAGTTCTTC; length: 15; size: .; D: TRBD2; J: TRBJ2-1; V: TRBV7-2
CDR3: CASSVQGYEQYF; DNA: TGTGCCAGCAGCGTCCAGGGGTACGAGCAGTACTTC; length: 12; size: few; D: .; J: TRBJ2-7; V: TRBV7-2
CDR3: CAISDWSAEGDEQFF; DNA: TGTGCCATCAGTGATTGGAGCGCCGAGGGGGATGAGCAGTTCTTC; length: 15; size: few; D: .; J: TRBJ2-1; V: TRBV10-3
CDR3: CASSPWESGNSPLHF; DNA: TGTGCCAGCAGCCCCTGGGAATCGGGCAATTCACCCCTCCACTTT; length: 15; size: many; D: .; J: TRBJ1-6; V: TRBV9
CDR3: CSVSEGVAAKNIQYF; DNA: TGCAGCGTTTCCGAGGGGGTGGCGGCCAAAAACATTCAGTACTTC; length: 15; size: many; D: .; J: TRBJ2-4; V: TRBV29-1
CDR3: CASTGGGTVFF; DNA: TGTGCCAGCACCGGAGGGGGGACAGTCTTCTTC; length: 11; size: few; D: .; J: TRBJ2-5; V: TRBV2
CDR3: CASSRTGVGQPHHF; DNA: TGTGCCAGCAGTCGGACAGGGGTGGGTCAGCCCCATCATTTT; length: 14; size: .; D: TRBD1; J: TRBJ1-5; V: TRBV12-3/TRBV12-4
CDR3: CSAKGQGTGELFF; DNA: TGCAGTGCTAAGGGACAGGGTACCGGGGAGCTGTTTTTT; length: 13; size: many; D: TRBD1; J: TRBJ2-2; V: TRBV20-1
CDR3: CASSPGWQGRIDTQYF; DNA: TGTGCCAGCAGCCCCGGGTGGCAGGGACGGATAGATACGCAGTATTTT; length: 16; size: .; D: .; J: TRBJ2-3; V: TRBV9
CDR3: CASKDSGTLIDTQYF; DNA: TGTGCCAGTAAAGATAGCGGGACCCTTATTGATACGCAGTATTTT; length: 15; size: .; D: TRBD2; J: TRBJ2-3; V: TRBV19
CDR3: CSAHRAGYGYTF; DNA: TGCAGCGCGCACAGGGCGGGATATGGCTACACCTTC; length: 12; size: many; D: .; J: TRBJ1-2; V: TRBV29-1
CDR3: CATSSHRSTQYF; DNA: TGTGCCACCAGTTCCCACAGATCTACGCAGTATTTT; length: 12; size: many; D: .; J: TRBJ2-3; V: TRBV24-1
CDR3: CAWSTGTGYYGYTF; DNA: TGTGCCTGGAGTACCGGGACAGGGTACTATGGCTACACCTTC; length: 14; size: few; D: TRBD1; J: TRBJ1-2; V: TRBV30
CDR3: CASSLWGQLNTGELFF; DNA: TGTGCCAGCAGTTTGTGGGGACAACTAAACACCGGGGAGCTGTTTTTT; length: 16; size: many; D: .; J: TRBJ2-2; V: TRBV12-3/TRBV12-4
CDR3: CASSQTQGAGELFF; DNA: TGTGCCAGCAGTCAGACACAGGGGGCCGGGGAGCTGTTTTTT; length: 14; size: many; D: TRBD1; J: TRBJ2-2; V: TRBV6-1
CDR3: CASSRRGGDQETQYF; DNA: TGTGCCAGCTCACGGAGAGGGGGTGATCAAGAGACCCAGTACTTC; length: 15; size: few; D: .; J: TRBJ2-5; V: TRBV18
CDR3: CASSLRTGNSPLHF; DNA: TGTGCCAGCAGCTTAAGAACAGGGAATTCACCCCTCCACTTT; length: 14; size: many; D: .; J: TRBJ1-6; V: TRBV7-2
CDR3: CASSPRLLGEQYF; DNA: TGTGCCAGCAGCCCCCGACTCCTGGGAGAGCAGTACTTC; length: 13; size: .; D: .; J: TRBJ2-7; V: TRBV7-9
CDR3: CASSSAFSNQPQHF; DNA: TGTGCCAGTAGTTCGGCATTCAGCAATCAGCCCCAGCATTTT; length: 14; size: .; D: .; J: TRBJ1-5; V: TRBV19
CDR3: CSFGRALEQFF; DNA: TGCAGCTTTGGGAGGGCCCTTGAGCAGTTCTTC; length: 11; size: many; D: TRBD2; J: TRBJ2-1; V: TRBV29-1
CDR3: CASSPEGHYSNQPQHF; DNA: TGTGCCAGCAGCCCCGAGGGACACTATAGCAATCAGCCCCAGCATTTT; length: 16; size: few; D: .; J: TRBJ1-5; V: TRBV7-2
CDR3: CASSDLPNRGQGGHEQFF; DNA: TGCGCCAGCAGCGATCTTCCCAACCGTGGACAGGGGGGGCATGAGCAGTTCTTC; length: 18; size: many; D: TRBD1; J: TRBJ2-1; V: TRBV5-1
CDR3: CASSPWADQETQYF; DNA: TGTGCCAGCAGTCCTTGGGCGGACCAAGAGACCCAGTACTTC; length: 14; size: many; D: .; J: TRBJ2-5; V: TRBV28